The clone carrying this T cell receptor (beta chain) was seen at least ten times. Its antigen is currently unknown. The data were obtained in a study of regulatory T cells in long-lasting Graves disease. Whole-study findings and limits: TRBV28, TRBJ1-2 and TRBJ2-5 were segments that persistent disease favored.

Time point here: newly diagnosed GD, antithyroid drugs for less than 3 months. PBMC-derived RNA was used for the TCR library. The authors drew about 9 milliliters of peripheral blood into EDTA tubes. The junction had 4 bases not matched to a gene; V was cut back by 7 bases and J by 3 bases. Germline V gene data show CDR1 as DFQATT and CDR2 as SNEGSKA (reference sequence). This CDR3 has 14 amino acids. Construction of the TCR beta libraries employed iRepertoire HTBI primers in conjunction with Arm-PCR of CDR3 regions. TCRdb itself ran the multiplex PCR reads through MiXCR, one entry per CDR3 protein. The sample has 530,000 or so distinct CDR3 sequences, about 16% seen once. These data were also filed under a second study, of T cells in Graves' hyperthyroidism and ophthalmopathy. That study reports: If no ophthalmopathy progression occurred within 18 months, Graves' hyperthyroidism was stable.

The receptor's source is a man younger than 30 with Graves disease. This rearrangement joins TRBV20-1 to TRBJ2-5, with 14 bases that match TRBD2. The source was peripheral blood mononuclear cells (PBMCs), collected at new diagnosis, from a patient treated with antithyroid drugs. This CDR3 is CSVETSGREETQYF. CDR3 bases: TGCAGTGTTGAGACTAGCGGGAGGGAAGAGACCCAGTACTTC.